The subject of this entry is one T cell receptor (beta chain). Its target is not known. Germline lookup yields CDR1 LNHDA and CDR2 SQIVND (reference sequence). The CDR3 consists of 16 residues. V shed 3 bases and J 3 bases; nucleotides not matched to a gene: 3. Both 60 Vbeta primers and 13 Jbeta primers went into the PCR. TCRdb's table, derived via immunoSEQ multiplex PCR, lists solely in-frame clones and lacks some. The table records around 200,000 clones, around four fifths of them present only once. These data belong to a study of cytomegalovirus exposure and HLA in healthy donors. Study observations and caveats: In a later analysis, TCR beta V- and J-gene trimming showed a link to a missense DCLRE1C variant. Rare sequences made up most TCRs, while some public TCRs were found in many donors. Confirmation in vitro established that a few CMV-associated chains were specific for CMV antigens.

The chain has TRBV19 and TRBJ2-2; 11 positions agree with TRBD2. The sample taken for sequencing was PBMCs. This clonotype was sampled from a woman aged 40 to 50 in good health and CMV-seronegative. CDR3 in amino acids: CASSIGLAGDTGELFF. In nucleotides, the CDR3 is TGTGCCAGTAGTATTGGACTAGCGGGTGACACCGGGGAGCTGTTTTTT.